This T cell receptor beta chain was obtained from a study of shared clonotypes between healthy human individuals. The length of the CDR3 is 14 residues. Germline V gene lookup returns CDR1 MGHRA and CDR2 YSYEKL. Trimming stripped 1 base from V and 6 bases from J, with 9 bases between. Original processing notes: ImmunoSEQ output lacked quality scores and full-length reads, limiting matched filtering. TCRdb's table, derived via immunoSEQ multiplex PCR, lists solely in-frame clones and lacks some. The V and J calls and the clone size are those of that table, but D and trimming were determined from the DNA. The data contain about a million clones, around three quarters of them singletons.

The chain recombines TRBV4-1 with TRBJ1-4; D call uncertain. Sequenced sample: memory CD4+ T cells sorted from blood. The subset denotes: CD45RA-negative fraction. The sequence came from a man younger than 35 in good health. The CDR3 protein is CASSQVVRDEKLFF. The CDR3 DNA sequence: TGCGCCAGCAGCCAAGTTGTAAGAGATGAAAAACTGTTTTTT.